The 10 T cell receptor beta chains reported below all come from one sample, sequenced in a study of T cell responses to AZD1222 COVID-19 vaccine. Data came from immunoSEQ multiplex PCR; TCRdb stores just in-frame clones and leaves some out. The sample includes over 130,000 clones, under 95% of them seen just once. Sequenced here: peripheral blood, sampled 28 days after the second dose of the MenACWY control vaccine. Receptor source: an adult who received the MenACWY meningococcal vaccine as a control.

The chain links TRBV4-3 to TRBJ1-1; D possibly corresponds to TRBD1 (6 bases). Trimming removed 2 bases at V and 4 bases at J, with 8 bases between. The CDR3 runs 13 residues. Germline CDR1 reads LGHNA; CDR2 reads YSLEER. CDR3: CASSQKQGTEAFF. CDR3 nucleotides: TGCGCCAGCAGCCAAAAACAGGGCACTGAAGCTTTCTTT.

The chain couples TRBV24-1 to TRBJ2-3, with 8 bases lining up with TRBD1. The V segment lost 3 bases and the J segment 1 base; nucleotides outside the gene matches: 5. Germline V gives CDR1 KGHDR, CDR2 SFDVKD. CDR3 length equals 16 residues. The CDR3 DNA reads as TGTGCCACCAGTGATACGACAGGGGTCGGCACAGATACGCAGTATTTT. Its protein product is CATSDTTGVGTDTQYF.

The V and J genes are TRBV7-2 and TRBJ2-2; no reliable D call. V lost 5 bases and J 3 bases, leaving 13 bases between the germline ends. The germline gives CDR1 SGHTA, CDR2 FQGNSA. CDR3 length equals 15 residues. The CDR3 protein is CASSPVSVYTGELFF. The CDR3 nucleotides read TGTGCCAGCAGCCCAGTCTCAGTTTACACCGGGGAGCTGTTTTTT.

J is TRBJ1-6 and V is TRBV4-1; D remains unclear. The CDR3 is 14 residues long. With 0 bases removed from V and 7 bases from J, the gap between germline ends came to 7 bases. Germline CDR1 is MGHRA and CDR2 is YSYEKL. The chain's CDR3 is CASSQEPANSPLHF. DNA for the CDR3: TGCGCCAGCAGCCAAGAGCCAGCGAATTCACCCCTCCACTTT.

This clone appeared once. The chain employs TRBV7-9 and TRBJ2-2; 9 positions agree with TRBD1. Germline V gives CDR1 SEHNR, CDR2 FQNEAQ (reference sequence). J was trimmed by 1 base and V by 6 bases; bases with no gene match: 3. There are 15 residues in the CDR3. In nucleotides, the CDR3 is TGTGCCAGCAGACGGGACAGGGTGAACACCGGGGAGCTGTTTTTT. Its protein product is CASRRDRVNTGELFF.

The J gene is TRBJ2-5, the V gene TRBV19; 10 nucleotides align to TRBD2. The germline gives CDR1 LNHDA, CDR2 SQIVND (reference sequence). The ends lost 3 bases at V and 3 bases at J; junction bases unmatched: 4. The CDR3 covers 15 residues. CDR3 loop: CASSMRLAGEETQYF. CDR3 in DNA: TGTGCCAGTAGTATGAGGCTAGCGGGAGAAGAGACCCAGTACTTC.

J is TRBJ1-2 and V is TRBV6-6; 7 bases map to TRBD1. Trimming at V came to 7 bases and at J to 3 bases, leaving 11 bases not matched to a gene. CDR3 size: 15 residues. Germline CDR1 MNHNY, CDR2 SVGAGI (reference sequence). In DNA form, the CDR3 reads TGTGCCAGCACCCACTACAGGGGAGGAGACTATGGCTACACCTTC. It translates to CASTHYRGGDYGYTF.

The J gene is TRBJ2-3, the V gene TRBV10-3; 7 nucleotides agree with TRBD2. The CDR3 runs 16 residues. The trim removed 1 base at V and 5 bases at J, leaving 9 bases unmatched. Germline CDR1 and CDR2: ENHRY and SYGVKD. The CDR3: CAISEWGGGERDTQYF. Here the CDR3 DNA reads TGTGCCATCAGTGAGTGGGGCGGGGGAGAGAGAGATACGCAGTATTTT.

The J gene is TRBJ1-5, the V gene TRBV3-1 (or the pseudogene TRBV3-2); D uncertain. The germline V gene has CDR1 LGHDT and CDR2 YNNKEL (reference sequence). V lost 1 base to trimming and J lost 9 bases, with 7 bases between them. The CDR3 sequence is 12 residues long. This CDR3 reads CASSQGWTPQHF. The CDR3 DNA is TGTGCCAGCAGCCAAGGTTGGACGCCCCAGCATTTT.

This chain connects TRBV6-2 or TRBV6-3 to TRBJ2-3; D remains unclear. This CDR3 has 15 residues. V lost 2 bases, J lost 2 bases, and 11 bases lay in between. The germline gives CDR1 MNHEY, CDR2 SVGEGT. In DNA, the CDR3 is TGTGCCAGCAGTTACGGCGCGGTATCCACAGATACGCAGTATTTT. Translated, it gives CASSYGAVSTDTQYF.